Below, one T cell receptor beta chain is given with its context. The CDR3 totals 15 residues. The germline gives CDR1 MNHEY, CDR2 SVGAGI. Each individual donor underwent a draw of roughly 10 milliliters of peripheral blood. These data are taken from a study of blood T cells in healthy people across ages. A J-beta primer mix and a sample-barcoded 5' primer were used in a second PCR of roughly 6 to 11 cycles. TCRdb re-called the 5' RACE reads through MiXCR, storing one row per CDR3 protein. The table shows approximately 1.5 million distinct CDR3 sequences, with roughly 32% occurring only once. Sample: blood. The chain employs TRBV6-5 and TRBJ2-4; D gene unclear. The J call may not be correct, given that the DNA end is closer to TRBJ2-7. This clonotype was sampled from a woman aged 30 to 39 in good health. CDR3 nucleotides: TGTGCCAGCAGCAGCTGGGGTATAGACTCCTACGAGCAGTACTTC. Translated, it gives CASSSWGIDSYEQYF.